This T cell receptor (beta chain) was captured in a study of blood T cells in healthy people across ages. Findings and limits, study-wide: More naive CD4+ cells and higher diversity were found in long-lived than in aged donors. The fall in TCR beta diversity per million T cells was roughly linear with age.

As to this clonotype: Its antigen is still unknown.

Healthy Caucasian individuals from Russia aged about 6 to 90 were enrolled as donors. The CDR3 spans 17 residues. After removal of 2 bases from V and 5 bases from J, the junction contained 13 bases not matched to a gene. Germline values: CDR1 PRHDT, CDR2 FYEKMQ (reference sequence). Sample-barcoded 5' priming and a J-beta primer mix drove a second PCR of roughly 6 to 12 cycles. A 12-random-nucleotide template-switch adaptor tagged each cDNA molecule. TCRdb independently ran MiXCR on the 5' RACE reads; one entry per CDR3 protein. Among hundreds of thousands of distinct CDR3 sequences, around 68% were seen once, and the ten largest hold roughly 26%.

Sequencing was done on a sample of blood. This TCR came from a man aged 25 to 45 in good health. This chain links TRBV13 with TRBJ1-1; 8 bases line up with TRBD1. The CDR3 here is CASSLRAGGAWLTEAFF. The CDR3, as DNA: TGTGCCAGCAGCTTAAGGGCAGGGGGCGCGTGGTTAACTGAAGCTTTCTTT.